Each of the 28 T cell receptor beta chains below was sequenced from the same sample in a study of long-term antiretroviral therapy in people with HIV. It was version v3.0 of the immunoSEQ assay that was run at survey level. The protocol was immunoSEQ multiplex PCR, while the TCRdb copy is restricted to in-frame clones and leaves out a portion. The sample consists of about 36,000 clones, about 80% of them appearing once. Sequencing used unsorted PBMCs, obtained 3.4 years after starting antiretroviral therapy. These receptors all stem from a man under 40 with HIV.

This clone was seen just once. CDR3 amino acids: CASSLKRQGLADTQYF. CDR3 coding DNA: TGTGCCAGCAGTCTCAAGCGGCAGGGACTGGCAGATACGCAGTATTTT. The J gene is TRBJ2-3, the V gene TRBV2; D is perhaps TRBD2 (6 bases). The CDR3 totals 16 residues. Trimming left V 5 bases short and J 4 bases short, with 19 bases between. Germline V gives CDR1 SNHLY, CDR2 FYNNEI.

V gene TRBV5-6 combines with J gene TRBJ2-5, with D tentatively TRBD1 (5 bases). The V gene lost 4 bases and the J gene lost 2 bases, with 9 bases spanning the gap. This CDR3 spans 13 amino acids. Per germline, CDR1 SGHDT and CDR2 YYEEEE. CDR3 bases: TGTGCCAGCAGCCTGACAGTTCAAGAGACCCAGTACTTC. Residues: CASSLTVQETQYF.

V gene TRBV18 combines with J gene TRBJ2-1, with D unresolved. Germline assignment: CDR1 KGHSH and CDR2 LQKENI. V was clipped by 0 bases and J by 0 bases, with 12 bases between them. The CDR3 spans 17 residues. The CDR3 region is CASSPPLGGSSYNEQFF. The CDR3, as DNA: TGTGCCAGCTCACCACCGCTGGGCGGAAGCTCCTACAATGAGCAGTTCTTC.

The gene calls are TRBV19 and TRBJ2-1, with 14 bases that match TRBD2. Germline CDR1 is LNHDA and CDR2 is SQIVND (reference sequence). This CDR3 spans 18 amino acids. The junction had 14 bases not matched to a gene; V was cut back by 5 bases and J by 8 bases. The CDR3, as DNA: TGTGCCAGTAGTCCGCCCTGGGGGACTAGCGGGAGTAAAGATGAGCAGTTCTTC. Its translation: CASSPPWGTSGSKDEQFF.

The chain uses TRBV19 and TRBJ2-3; D call uncertain. The ends were cut back, 3 bases at V and 0 bases at J, with 10 bases in the middle. CDR3 length equals 15 residues. Germline assignment: CDR1 LNHDA and CDR2 SQIVND (reference sequence). The CDR3 reads CASSIPAGSTDTQYF. CDR3 bases: TGTGCCAGTAGTATCCCCGCCGGGAGCACAGATACGCAGTATTTT.

The chain is built from TRBV18 and TRBJ2-3; D unclear. There are 15 residues in the CDR3. The germline CDR1 and CDR2 sequences are KGHSH and LQKENI. With 2 bases removed from V and 0 bases from J, the gap between germline ends came to 9 bases. This CDR3 reads CASSPSRASTDTQYF. The CDR3 nucleotides read TGTGCCAGCTCACCATCCCGCGCCAGCACAGATACGCAGTATTTT.

The rearrangement joins TRBV5-1 to TRBJ2-7; TRBD1 matches at 7 bases. Germline V gene sequence: CDR1 SGHRS, CDR2 YFSETQ. The ends lost 1 base at V and 3 bases at J; junction bases unmatched: 7. CDR3 length: 15 amino acids. The CDR3 here is CASSLSPGQNYEQYF. Here the CDR3 DNA reads TGCGCCAGCAGCTTGTCTCCGGGACAGAACTACGAGCAGTACTTC.

This chain connects TRBV7-2 to TRBJ2-1; 11 nucleotides align to TRBD2. V dropped 7 bases and J dropped 7; count of bases not matched to a gene: 9. From germline, CDR1 is SGHTA and CDR2 FQGNSA. The length of the CDR3 is 15 residues. The CDR3 coding sequence is TGTGCCAGCACCCCCACTAGCGGGAGATGGAATGAGCAGTTCTTC. Residues: CASTPTSGRWNEQFF.

The V and J genes are TRBV5-8 and TRBJ1-3; D uncertain. The CDR3 consists of 15 residues. Germline V gene sequence: CDR1 SGHTS, CDR2 YDEGEE. Trimming took off 3 bases at V and 0 bases at J, with 10 bases between the two ends. The CDR3 here is CASSSSSDSGNTIYF. The CDR3 DNA reads as TGTGCCAGCAGCTCAAGCTCAGACTCTGGAAACACCATATATTTT.

V usage is TRBV25-1 and J usage is TRBJ1-3, with D unresolved. Trimming shortened V by 1 base and J by 1 base, and 5 bases separated the two germline ends. This CDR3 spans 14 amino acids. The V gene's germline CDR1 is MGHDK and CDR2 SYGVNS. In nucleotides, the CDR3 is TGTGCCAGCAGTGAATTGGTTTCTGGAAACACCATATATTTT. Its translation: CASSELVSGNTIYF.

V is TRBV13 and J is TRBJ2-1, with 7 bases that match TRBD2. The CDR3 runs to 15 residues. J was trimmed by 0 bases and V by 5 bases; bases with no gene match: 4. CDR1 PRHDT and CDR2 FYEKMQ come from the germline V gene (reference sequence). DNA for the CDR3: TGTGCCAGCAGCCCGCGGGGGAGCTCCTACAATGAGCAGTTCTTC. Protein sequence: CASSPRGSSYNEQFF.

V is TRBV19 and J is TRBJ1-5; 9 nucleotides align to TRBD1. Unmatched junction bases numbered 13, after V lost 0 bases and J lost 7 bases. CDR3 length: 18 residues. Germline CDR1 and CDR2: LNHDA and SQIVND (reference sequence). CDR3: CASSIDSWDRARGQPQHF. The CDR3 nucleotides are TGTGCCAGTAGTATAGATAGTTGGGACAGGGCCCGAGGGCAGCCCCAGCATTTT. Filled out from reference TRBV19 and TRBJ1-5, the complete variable domain reads DGGITQSPKYLFRKEGQNVTLSCEQNLNHDAMYWYRQDPGQGLRLIYYSQIVNDFQKGDIAEGYSVSREKKESFPLTVTSAQKNPTAFYLCASSIDSWDRARGQPQHFGDGTRLSIL.

Only one count was recorded for this clone. This chain links TRBV5-6 with TRBJ2-7; no definite D call. V was trimmed by 5 bases and J by 0 bases, leaving 12 bases between them. Germline V gives CDR1 SGHDT, CDR2 YYEEEE. The CDR3 runs 14 residues. The CDR3: CASSPGPSSYEQYF. The DNA for the CDR3 is TGTGCCAGCAGTCCGGGCCCAAGCTCCTACGAGCAGTACTTC.

The chain carries TRBV19 and TRBJ2-7, with D possibly being TRBD2 (6 bases). The length of the CDR3 is 14 residues. Germline V gene lookup returns CDR1 LNHDA and CDR2 SQIVND (reference sequence). V lost 5 bases, J lost 4 bases, and 15 bases lay in between. CDR3 sequence reads: CASSYSGTRYEQYF. The CDR3 DNA is TGTGCCAGTAGTTATAGCGGAACTAGATACGAGCAGTACTTC.

The chain has TRBV28 and TRBJ1-1; unclear D gene. The CDR3 consists of 13 residues. Germline-derived CDR1 and CDR2 are MDHEN and SYDVKM. Trimming cost V 6 bases and J 0 bases, with 8 bases left between them. In DNA, the CDR3 is TGTGCCAGCAGCGACCACATGAACACTGAAGCTTTCTTT. Translating it yields CASSDHMNTEAFF.

This clone has just a few counts. This sequence joins TRBV2 and TRBJ1-3; perhaps TRBD1 as D (5 bases). Germline loops: CDR1 SNHLY, CDR2 FYNNEI. The CDR3 runs 19 residues. The V end lost 7 bases, the J end lost 0 bases, and 25 bases lay between the germline ends. The CDR3 DNA follows: TGTGCCAGCAATTGGGCCGTCCGTTCCGGGACGCACTCTGGAAACACCATATATTTT. Translation: CASNWAVRSGTHSGNTIYF.

V gene TRBV6-1 combines with J gene TRBJ1-5; no clear D. Trimming took 1 base from V and 4 from J, leaving 11 bases between them. The V gene's germline CDR1 is MNHNS and CDR2 SASEGT. The CDR3 consists of 15 residues. CDR3 sequence reads: CASSEVGGYNQPQHF. As DNA, the CDR3 is TGTGCCAGCAGTGAAGTTGGCGGGTATAATCAGCCCCAGCATTTT.

This clone was recorded a few times. The V gene is TRBV28, the J gene TRBJ1-2; D is undetermined. This CDR3 is 12 amino acids long. V was cut by 2 bases and J by 0 bases, with 1 base left in between. Germline CDR1 and CDR2: MDHEN and SYDVKM. DNA for the CDR3: TGTGCCAGCAGTTTAGCTAACTATGGCTACACCTTC. This codes for CASSLANYGYTF.

V and J are TRBV27 and TRBJ2-3; D unclear. This CDR3 is built from 14 residues. Trimming took 5 bases from V and 0 from J, leaving 9 bases between them. Looked up from germline, CDR1 is MNHEY and CDR2 is SMNVEV (reference sequence). The CDR3 protein is CASSLHKSTDTQYF. DNA of the CDR3: TGTGCCAGCAGTCTACATAAAAGCACAGATACGCAGTATTTT.

The chain combines TRBV7-8 with TRBJ1-5, with a tentative D call TRBD1 (5 bases). V dropped 5 bases and J dropped 4 bases, with 12 bases sitting between them. The CDR3 has 14 residues. Germline V gene data show CDR1 as SGHVS and CDR2 as FQNEAQ. The CDR3 spells CASSPPDRNQPQHF. CDR3 bases: TGTGCCAGCAGCCCCCCCGACAGAAATCAGCCCCAGCATTTT.

The J gene is TRBJ2-3, the V gene TRBV9, with 10 bases matching TRBD2. Looked up from germline, CDR1 is SGDLS and CDR2 is YYNGEE. This CDR3 is built from 17 residues. After removal of 0 bases from V and 2 bases from J, the junction contained 6 bases not matched to a gene. This chain's CDR3 is CASSVEASGSFTDTQYF. The CDR3 DNA sequence: TGTGCCAGCAGCGTAGAGGCTAGCGGGAGTTTCACAGATACGCAGTATTTT.

The chain recombines TRBV10-3 with TRBJ2-3; TRBD2 aligns across 7 bases. CDR3 length: 14 amino acids. Per germline, CDR1 ENHRY and CDR2 SYGVKD. The V segment lost 3 bases and the J segment 6 bases; nucleotides outside the gene matches: 6. Written as DNA, the CDR3 is TGTGCCATCAGTGAAGGCGGGAGTATGGATACGCAGTATTTT. Translated: CAISEGGSMDTQYF.

J is TRBJ1-1 and V is TRBV9; D is ambiguous. Germline V lookup: CDR1 SGDLS, CDR2 YYNGEE. V lost 4 bases to trimming and J lost 1 base, with 11 bases between them. This CDR3 spans 14 amino acids. The DNA of the CDR3 is TGTGCCAGCAGCCCCATGACAAAGAACACTGAAGCTTTCTTT. Encoded protein: CASSPMTKNTEAFF.

This rearrangement joins TRBV6-1 to TRBJ1-2; possible D gene TRBD1, 6 bases. V gave up 5 bases and J gave up 4 bases, with 17 bases separating them. This CDR3 is 15 amino acids long. Germline assignment: CDR1 MNHNS and CDR2 SASEGT. CDR3 DNA sequence: TGTGCCAGCAGTCCCTGGGGGGGGCTGGGCTATGGCTACACCTTC. Translation: CASSPWGGLGYGYTF.

The gene calls are TRBV5-6 and TRBJ1-3; D is ambiguous. Between the trimmed V and J ends, which lost 0 bases and 4 bases, there was a span of 8 bases. Germline V gives CDR1 SGHDT, CDR2 YYEEEE. The CDR3 covers 14 residues. The CDR3 sequence: CASSLGAGGNTIYF. CDR3 in DNA: TGTGCCAGCAGCTTGGGCGCAGGCGGAAACACCATATATTTT.

The V gene is TRBV27, the J gene TRBJ2-7; D may be TRBD2 (5 bases). The germline V gene has CDR1 MNHEY and CDR2 SMNVEV (reference sequence). The CDR3 spans 14 residues. V lost 2 bases, J lost 3 bases, and 11 bases lay in between. CDR3 amino acids: CASSLAGYFYEQYF. The CDR3 DNA is TGTGCCAGCAGTTTAGCGGGCTACTTCTACGAGCAGTACTTC.

The rearrangement links TRBV11-2 to TRBJ1-1, with 10 positions matching TRBD1. The CDR3 runs to 15 residues. J lost 5 bases, V lost 3 bases, and 6 bases had no gene match. The germline V gene encodes CDR1 SGHAT and CDR2 FQNNGV. CDR3 sequence: CASSLFDRGLTEAFF. The CDR3 nucleotides are TGTGCCAGCAGCTTGTTCGACAGGGGGCTTACTGAAGCTTTCTTT.

The chain is built from TRBV14 and TRBJ1-1; no definite D call. Deletions cut 4 bases from V and 3 bases from J, with 21 bases between. Germline CDR1 is SGHDN and CDR2 is FVKESK. The CDR3 extends over 17 amino acids. CDR3 amino acids: CASSLRLAPQADTEAFF. In DNA, the CDR3 is TGTGCCAGCAGCCTACGACTCGCTCCCCAGGCAGACACTGAAGCTTTCTTT.